Detailed here is one TCR beta chain. The target antigen is unknown. This sample was included in a study of cytomegalovirus exposure and HLA in healthy donors. Study observations and caveats: Researchers reported that a few CMV-associated chains were confirmed in vitro as CMV antigen-specific.

The CDR3 runs 19 residues. J lost 0 bases, V lost 2 bases, and 5 bases had no gene match. Germline CDR1 is KGHSH and CDR2 is LQKENI. TCRdb's copy holds only in-frame clones and misses some; the assay was immunoSEQ multiplex PCR. Among about 150,000 clones listed, 85% to 90% were seen once. Separate from the approximately 700-subject first cohort was the approximately 120-subject validation cohort, to which the donors belonged. The chain couples TRBV18 to TRBJ2-1; 15 positions agree with TRBD2. Sequences were obtained from PBMCs. The sequence was collected from a human donor in good health. The CDR3 sequence: CASSPTGTSGGSSYNEQFF. The CDR3, as DNA: TGTGCCAGCTCACCAACCGGGACTAGCGGGGGGAGCTCCTACAATGAGCAGTTCTTC.